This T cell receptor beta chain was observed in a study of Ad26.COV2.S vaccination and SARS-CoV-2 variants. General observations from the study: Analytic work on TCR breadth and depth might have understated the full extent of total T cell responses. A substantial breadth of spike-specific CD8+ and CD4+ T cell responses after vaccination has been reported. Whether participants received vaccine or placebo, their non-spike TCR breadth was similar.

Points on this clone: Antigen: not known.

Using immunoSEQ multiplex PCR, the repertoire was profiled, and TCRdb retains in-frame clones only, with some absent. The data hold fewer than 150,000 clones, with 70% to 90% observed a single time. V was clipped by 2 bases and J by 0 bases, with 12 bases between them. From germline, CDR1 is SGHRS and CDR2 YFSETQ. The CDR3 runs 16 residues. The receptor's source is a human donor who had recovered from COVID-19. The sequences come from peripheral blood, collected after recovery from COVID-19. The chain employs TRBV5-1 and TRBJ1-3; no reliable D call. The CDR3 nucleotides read TGCGCCAGCAGCTTTCTTCCCAGATTCTCTGGAAACACCATATATTTT. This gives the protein CASSFLPRFSGNTIYF.